The rows below give T cell receptor beta chains drawn from one sample of a study of blood T cell repertoires in COVID-19. Clones were read by immunoSEQ multiplex PCR, and TCRdb kept only the in-frame ones, dropping some. The sample includes a few hundred thousand clones, roughly 80% of them seen just once. Sequenced sample: peripheral blood. The source is a woman younger than 30 with acute or convalescent COVID-19. CDR3s leave out the opening cysteine and the closing phenylalanine or tryptophan. Size values are once, few and many counts, or a class for expanded clones, and some rows have none.

>NA|TRBV20-1
RGPVLSGYT
>NA|TRBV16
ASSLAGGYEQY
>NA|TRBV28
ASSARTGWGGSYGYT
>NA|TRBV24-1
ATSDFASGRADEQF
>NA|TRBV6-6
ASSYLGQGSNQPQH
>NA|TRBV29-1
SVGHRGAEAF
>NA|TRBV7-3
ASSLGQGGGYEQY
>NA|TRBV5-4
ASLLSGGKGYNEQF
>NA|TRBV28
ASSPPGQGSNYGYT
>few|TRBV18
ASSPRLPSGQTGEQF
>NA|TRBV5-1
ASSLGAGRLTDTQY
>NA|TRBV25-1
ASSRSRRDRGHGYT
>NA|TRBV27
ASSLSWRNTEAF
>NA|TRBV27
ASSLSTPAPGGEKLF
>NA|TRBV5-1
ASSLEGQGVGETQY
>few|TRBV19
ASVDRAAYGYT
>few|TRBV4-3
ASSQAYSNTEAF
>NA|TRBV6-5
ASRRLAGNNEQF
>NA|TRBV21-1
ASSKAPHEGETQY
>NA|TRBV3-1/TRBV3-2
ASSQDRTYEQY
>NA|TRBV6-2/TRBV6-3
ASSYRGTASGRAAEQY
>once|TRBV7-9
ASSAPGHLNTEAF
>NA|TRBV2
ASRLHSGRDNEQF
>NA|TRBV19
ASAAGGDTQY
>NA|TRBV5-1
ASSPVFNEQF
>NA|TRBV10-3
AISTTRLEQY
>NA|TRBV10-3
AISPGQGREQF
>NA|TRBV18
ASSPWILLAGGNEQF
>NA|TRBV7-2
ASSLAGQGDYEQY
>NA|TRBV4-1
ASSPGLVGTDTQY
>NA|TRBV9
ASSVETRDRGYEQY
>NA|TRBV29-1
SGERDFDNEQF
>NA|TRBV27
ASSLRWQGGSPLH
>NA|TRBV6-6
ASSYSIGTELYEQY
>NA|TRBV5-1
ASSPGKSLGGYGYT
>NA|TRBV7-9
ASSPRGVAGELF
>NA|TRBV4-3
ASSQDLEQGVFI
>few|TRBV28
ASSLPGQPQH
>NA|TRBV20-1
SASRSGVTDTQY
>NA|TRBV13
ASSKDWYNDEQF
>NA|TRBV7-8
ASGTGWMNEKLF
>NA|TRBV19
ASSILFPYRGLNQPQH
>NA|TRBV5-1
ASNQGQGVTNEKLF
>NA|TRBV1
TSSQLVETSGYKETQY
>NA|TRBV11-2
ASRDTRRPNEKLF
>NA|TRBV4-3
ASSQDYTSYNEQF
>once|TRBV5-6
ASSLYSSYNEQF
>NA|TRBV9
ASSPRDREDSPLH
>NA|TRBV4-1
ASSQTGTSGGGSEQY
>NA|TRBV14
ASSQDTAEMSTDTQY
>NA|TRBV10-2
ASSEVVGVRNEQF